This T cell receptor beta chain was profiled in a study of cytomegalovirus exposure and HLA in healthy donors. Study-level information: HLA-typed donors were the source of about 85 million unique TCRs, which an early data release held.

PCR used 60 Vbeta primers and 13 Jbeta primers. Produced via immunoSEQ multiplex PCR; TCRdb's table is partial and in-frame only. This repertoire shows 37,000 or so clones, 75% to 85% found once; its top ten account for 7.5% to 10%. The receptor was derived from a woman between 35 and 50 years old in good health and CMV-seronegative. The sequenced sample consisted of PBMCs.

For the CDR3, the DNA is TGTGCCAGCAGTTTGTCAGGGGGGTATGGCTACACCTTC. Protein: CASSLSGGYGYTF. The chain combines TRBV27 with TRBJ1-2; 7 bases map to TRBD1. Germline CDR1 is MNHEY and CDR2 is SMNVEV (reference sequence). The CDR3 runs 13 residues. The ends lost 3 bases at V and 5 bases at J; junction bases unmatched: 3.